Listed below are T cell receptor beta chains from one sample, sequenced in a study of response to subunit inactivated influenza vaccine. Via MiXCR, TCRdb re-called the RT-PCR reads, giving one row per CDR3 protein. This sample has 600,000 to 700,000 distinct CDR3 sequences, with 11% to 15% found just once. Sequenced here: PBMCs from blood, sampled about 14 days before vaccination. These TCRs come from a man aged 45-65 years who received an inactivated influenza vaccine. The CDR3 runs from the conserved cysteine through the conserved F or W. D genes are given only for firm matches. Clone size is shown for a subset of rows, as once, few, many or a class of expanded clone.

TRBV7-6,TRBJ2-1,-,-,TGTGCCAGCAGCCTACTCGTCGATAACAATGAGCAGTTCTTC,CASSLLVDNNEQFF
TRBV11-2,TRBJ1-1,few,TRBD1,TGTGCCAGCGGACAGGCGGGGAACACTGAAGCTTTCTTT,CASGQAGNTEAFF
TRBV29-1,TRBJ2-1,-,-,TGCAGCGTTGCCGAGGGTCCCTACAATGAGCAGTTCTTC,CSVAEGPYNEQFF
TRBV6-1,TRBJ2-2,few,-,TGTGCCAGCAGCACGGTAACTCGATTCACCGGGGAGCTGTTTTTT,CASSTVTRFTGELFF
TRBV6-2/TRBV6-3,TRBJ2-1,many,-,TGTGCCAGCAGTTACTCGACGGGAGCTTTCAATGAGCAGTTCTTC,CASSYSTGAFNEQFF
TRBV3-1,TRBJ2-1,-,-,TGTGCCAGCAGCCAAACGGGTAATTCACGGGAGCAGTTCTTC,CASSQTGNSREQFF
TRBV20-1,TRBJ2-3,few,TRBD2,TGCAGTGCTAGAGGGGGACTAGGCACGACCACAGATACGCAGTATTTT,CSARGGLGTTTDTQYF
TRBV10-3,TRBJ2-1,many,TRBD1,TGTGCCATCAGTGAAAGGGACAGGGTTTTCGATGAGCAGTTCTTC,CAISERDRVFDEQFF
TRBV14,TRBJ2-5,-,TRBD1,TGTGCCAGCAGTGATAATCCGGGACAGAGAGAGACCCAGTACTTC,CASSDNPGQRETQYF
TRBV20-1,TRBJ2-7,-,-,TGCAGTGCTTCGGGCTACCGTACATCCTACGAGCAGTACTTC,CSASGYRTSYEQYF
TRBV15,TRBJ1-2,-,-,TGTGCCACCAGCAGAGATATGTTGCAGGGCGGTGGCTACACCTTC,CATSRDMLQGGGYTF
TRBV11-2,TRBJ2-5,-,-,TGTGCCAGCGGTTTAGGGTGGGCCCAGTACTTC,CASGLGWAQYF
TRBV20-1,TRBJ2-1,many,TRBD2,TGCAGTGCCGAAAGACTAGCGGGAAGTTATTATGAGCAGTTCTTC,CSAERLAGSYYEQFF
TRBV5-1,TRBJ2-7,-,-,TGCGCCAGCAGCTTGCCGGGTTTTGGGCAGTACTTC,CASSLPGFGQYF
TRBV7-8,TRBJ2-1,few,TRBD2,TGTGCCAGCAGCTTAGTCGGGAGGCGAGAGCAGTTCTTC,CASSLVGRREQFF
TRBV5-1,TRBJ1-4,few,-,TGCGCCAGCAGCTTGGGCCAGGGGCTTGCAACTAATGAAAAACTGTTTTTT,CASSLGQGLATNEKLFF
TRBV9,TRBJ2-1,many,-,TGTGCCAGCAGTTTCAGGGTAAATGAGCAGTTCTTC,CASSFRVNEQFF
TRBV12-3/TRBV12-4,TRBJ1-2,few,TRBD1,TGTGCCAGCATCCCCGGGGGGCAGGGGGCGAGTGGCTACACCTTC,CASIPGGQGASGYTF
TRBV6-2/TRBV6-3,TRBJ2-1,many,-,TGTGCCAGCAGCGACGCGGACAGAGACAATGAGCAGTTCTTC,CASSDADRDNEQFF
TRBV6-2/TRBV6-3,TRBJ2-3,-,-,TGTGCCAGCAGTCAACCGCTAGGAGCAGATACGCAGTATTTT,CASSQPLGADTQYF
TRBV7-2,TRBJ1-1,-,-,TGTGCCAGCAGCTTCGGGCTTTCTGAAGCTTTCTTT,CASSFGLSEAFF